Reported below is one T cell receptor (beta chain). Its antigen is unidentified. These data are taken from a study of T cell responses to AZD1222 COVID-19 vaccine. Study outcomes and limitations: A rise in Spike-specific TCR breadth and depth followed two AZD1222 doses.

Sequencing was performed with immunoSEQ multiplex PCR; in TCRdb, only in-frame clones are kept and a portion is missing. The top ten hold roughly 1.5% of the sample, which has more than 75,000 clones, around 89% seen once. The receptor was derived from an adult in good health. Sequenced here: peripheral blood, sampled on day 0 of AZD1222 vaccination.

The CDR3 loop is CASSHNSPLHF. CDR3 in DNA: TGTGCCAGCAGCCACAATTCACCCCTCCACTTT. This chain links TRBV14 with TRBJ1-6; D unresolved. The CDR3 length is 11 residues. V was shortened by 3 bases and J by 7 bases, with 1 base between the two germline ends. Germline V lookup: CDR1 SGHDN, CDR2 FVKESK.